The rows below give T cell receptor beta chains drawn from one sample of a study of cytomegalovirus exposure and HLA in healthy donors. The method was immunoSEQ multiplex PCR; TCRdb's version includes in-frame clones alone and lacks a portion of them. The sample has some 70,000 clones; roughly 96% are singletons. The specimen sequenced was PBMCs. The receptors stem from a young man in good health and CMV-seronegative. The CDR3 runs from the conserved cysteine through the conserved F or W. Each record gives: clone size, V gene, J gene, D gene, CDR3 DNA, CDR3 protein. A D gene is named only where the DNA matches it firmly. For some rows the clone size is stated as once, few or many, or as a class when expanded; others skip it.

abundance: NA; v_gene: TRBV6-1; j_gene: TRBJ1-4; d_gene: TRBD1; CDR3nt: TGTGCCAGCAGTGAAACCCCAGGGGGCGCGGCTAATGAAAAACTGTTTTTT; CDR3aa: CASSETPGGAANEKLFF
abundance: NA; v_gene: TRBV2; j_gene: TRBJ1-1; d_gene: NA; CDR3nt: TGTGCCAGCAGTGACCTGGGGGGAACTGAAGCTTTCTTT; CDR3aa: CASSDLGGTEAFF
abundance: NA; v_gene: TRBV7-3; j_gene: TRBJ2-1; d_gene: TRBD2; CDR3nt: TGTGCCAGCAGCCGGGATAATAGCGGGAGATGGGGGGATGAGCAGTTCTTC; CDR3aa: CASSRDNSGRWGDEQFF
abundance: NA; v_gene: TRBV28; j_gene: TRBJ2-7; d_gene: NA; CDR3nt: TGTGCCAGCAGGGCCAGGGGAGCCTACGAGCAGTACTTC; CDR3aa: CASRARGAYEQYF
abundance: NA; v_gene: TRBV27; j_gene: TRBJ2-2; d_gene: NA; CDR3nt: TGTGCCAGCAGCGGCGGGACGAACACCGGGGAGCTGTTTTTT; CDR3aa: CASSGGTNTGELFF
abundance: NA; v_gene: TRBV4-1; j_gene: TRBJ2-3; d_gene: TRBD2; CDR3nt: TGCGCCAGCAGCAATAGAGCGGGAGAGGCAGATACGCAGTATTTT; CDR3aa: CASSNRAGEADTQYF
abundance: NA; v_gene: TRBV11-2; j_gene: TRBJ2-1; d_gene: TRBD2; CDR3nt: TGTGCCAGCACCCCTTCAGGAGCGGGAGGGGATAGGGAGTTCTTC; CDR3aa: CASTPSGAGGDREFF
abundance: NA; v_gene: TRBV7-9; j_gene: TRBJ1-5; d_gene: TRBD1; CDR3nt: TGTGCCAGCAGCTCAGGGGGGATTAGCAATCAGCCCCAGCATTTT; CDR3aa: CASSSGGISNQPQHF
abundance: NA; v_gene: TRBV7-2; j_gene: TRBJ1-1; d_gene: NA; CDR3nt: TGTGCCAGCAGCTTAGGGTCGGAGACTGAAGCTTTCTTT; CDR3aa: CASSLGSETEAFF
abundance: NA; v_gene: TRBV13; j_gene: TRBJ2-7; d_gene: TRBD2; CDR3nt: TGTGCCAGCAGCTTAGGAGACCGACTAATAGCGGGAGAGGACGAGCAGTACTTC; CDR3aa: CASSLGDRLIAGEDEQYF
abundance: NA; v_gene: TRBV10-2; j_gene: TRBJ2-5; d_gene: TRBD1; CDR3nt: TGCGCCAGCAGTGTACAGGGGTCTTACGTGACCCAGTACTTC; CDR3aa: CASSVQGSYVTQYF
abundance: NA; v_gene: TRBV28; j_gene: TRBJ1-6; d_gene: TRBD1; CDR3nt: TGTGCCAGCATTGAGGGGGCAGGGGGCAATTCACCCCTCCACTTT; CDR3aa: CASIEGAGGNSPLHF
abundance: once; v_gene: TRBV6-1; j_gene: TRBJ2-2; d_gene: NA; CDR3nt: TGTGCCCTAGTGGCGAGGGGGGGGGAGCTGTTTTTT; CDR3aa: CALVARGGELFF
abundance: NA; v_gene: TRBV6-5; j_gene: TRBJ1-2; d_gene: NA; CDR3nt: TGTGCCAGCAGTTACTCGTCGACAGGCTTTTCACTTGGCTACACCTTC; CDR3aa: CASSYSSTGFSLGYTF
abundance: NA; v_gene: TRBV6-1; j_gene: TRBJ2-5; d_gene: TRBD1; CDR3nt: TGTGCCAGCAGCCCCACAGGGGGAGAGACCCAGTACTTC; CDR3aa: CASSPTGGETQYF
abundance: NA; v_gene: TRBV5-1; j_gene: TRBJ2-1; d_gene: TRBD2; CDR3nt: TGCGCCAGCAGCGTGGGAGGGTACAATGAGCAGTTCTTC; CDR3aa: CASSVGGYNEQFF
abundance: NA; v_gene: TRBV5-4; j_gene: TRBJ2-5; d_gene: TRBD2; CDR3nt: TGTGCCAGCAGCCCGAAACTAGCGGGGCAAGAGACCCAGTACTTC; CDR3aa: CASSPKLAGQETQYF
abundance: NA; v_gene: TRBV7-6; j_gene: TRBJ1-1; d_gene: NA; CDR3nt: TGTGCCAGCAGCCCTTCACCGAGGAACACTGAAGCTTTCTTT; CDR3aa: CASSPSPRNTEAFF
abundance: NA; v_gene: TRBV11-2; j_gene: TRBJ2-1; d_gene: NA; CDR3nt: TGTGCCAGCAGCGCCCGACAGGAATACAATGAGCAGTTCTTC; CDR3aa: CASSARQEYNEQFF
abundance: NA; v_gene: TRBV28; j_gene: TRBJ1-1; d_gene: TRBD1; CDR3nt: TGTGCCAGCAGTTCCCCCGGACAGGGAGGGACTGAAGCTTTCTTT; CDR3aa: CASSSPGQGGTEAFF
abundance: NA; v_gene: TRBV10-3; j_gene: TRBJ1-5; d_gene: NA; CDR3nt: TGTGCCATCAGTGAGTCGATGTCGGGGCGGGGAGATCAGCCCCAGCATTTT; CDR3aa: CAISESMSGRGDQPQHF
abundance: NA; v_gene: TRBV27; j_gene: TRBJ2-7; d_gene: TRBD1; CDR3nt: TGTGCCAGCAGCTTGACAGGGTCTAACTCCTACGAGCAGTACTTC; CDR3aa: CASSLTGSNSYEQYF
abundance: NA; v_gene: TRBV9; j_gene: TRBJ2-7; d_gene: NA; CDR3nt: TGTGCCAGCAGCGTAGTCCCCGGAGGGCCCGAGCAGTACTTC; CDR3aa: CASSVVPGGPEQYF
abundance: once; v_gene: TRBV6-5; j_gene: TRBJ1-2; d_gene: TRBD1; CDR3nt: TGTGCCAGCAGTGACCCGGGACAGGGGCGCGGCTACACCTTC; CDR3aa: CASSDPGQGRGYTF
abundance: NA; v_gene: TRBV5-6; j_gene: TRBJ2-1; d_gene: TRBD1; CDR3nt: TGTGCCAGCCAGATACGGGACAGGGGGCATAATGAGCAGTTCTTC; CDR3aa: CASQIRDRGHNEQFF
abundance: NA; v_gene: TRBV28; j_gene: TRBJ1-3; d_gene: NA; CDR3nt: TGTGCCAGCAGTTTCTCCGGGAGGAGGGGAAACACCATATATTTT; CDR3aa: CASSFSGRRGNTIYF
abundance: NA; v_gene: TRBV11-3; j_gene: TRBJ1-2; d_gene: TRBD1; CDR3nt: TGTGCCAGCAGCTCAGGGGGGAATGGCTACACCTTC; CDR3aa: CASSSGGNGYTF
abundance: NA; v_gene: TRBV5-8; j_gene: TRBJ2-2; d_gene: TRBD1; CDR3nt: TGTGCCAGCAGCTTAAGCACAGGGGGCGCTTTAGTCGCCGGGGAGCTGTTTTTT; CDR3aa: CASSLSTGGALVAGELFF
abundance: NA; v_gene: TRBV9; j_gene: TRBJ2-2; d_gene: TRBD1; CDR3nt: TGTGCCAGCAGCGCCCAAGGGGGCGGAAACACCGGGGAGCTGTTTTTT; CDR3aa: CASSAQGGGNTGELFF
abundance: NA; v_gene: TRBV11-2; j_gene: TRBJ1-5; d_gene: NA; CDR3nt: TGTGCCAGCAGCTTTAGTGGTTTACTCGACAATCAGCCCCAGCATTTT; CDR3aa: CASSFSGLLDNQPQHF
abundance: NA; v_gene: TRBV7-3; j_gene: TRBJ2-1; d_gene: NA; CDR3nt: TGTGCCAGCAGCTTATCTGATGCTGGCGAGCAGTTCTTC; CDR3aa: CASSLSDAGEQFF
abundance: NA; v_gene: TRBV4-2; j_gene: TRBJ1-1; d_gene: NA; CDR3nt: TGTGCCAGCAGCCAAGATCGGTTGGAGGGAAGAGCTTTCTTT; CDR3aa: CASSQDRLEGRAFF
abundance: NA; v_gene: TRBV4-2; j_gene: TRBJ1-1; d_gene: TRBD1; CDR3nt: TGTGCCAGCAGCCGCGGACAGGGAAACACTGAAGCTTTCTTT; CDR3aa: CASSRGQGNTEAFF
abundance: NA; v_gene: TRBV7-9; j_gene: TRBJ1-2; d_gene: TRBD1; CDR3nt: TGTGCCAGCATCGAGATACAGGGGGCTGAGGGCTATGGCTACACCTTC; CDR3aa: CASIEIQGAEGYGYTF
abundance: NA; v_gene: TRBV28; j_gene: TRBJ1-1; d_gene: TRBD1; CDR3nt: TGTGCCAGCAGTTCCAAGACAGGGGTGAGGACTGAAGCTTTCTTT; CDR3aa: CASSSKTGVRTEAFF
abundance: NA; v_gene: TRBV19; j_gene: TRBJ2-2; d_gene: TRBD2; CDR3nt: TGTGCCAGTAATCGAAATGGAGCGAGCGGGAGTACCGGGGAGCTGTTTTTT; CDR3aa: CASNRNGASGSTGELFF
abundance: once; v_gene: TRBV18; j_gene: TRBJ2-5; d_gene: TRBD2; CDR3nt: TGTGCCAGCTCACCTTCGGGACTAGCGGGAGCCGGGACCCAGTACTTC; CDR3aa: CASSPSGLAGAGTQYF
abundance: once; v_gene: TRBV29-1; j_gene: TRBJ2-7; d_gene: NA; CDR3nt: TGCAGCGTTGAGGGCAGGGGGAGGTACGAGCAGTACTTC; CDR3aa: CSVEGRGRYEQYF
abundance: NA; v_gene: TRBV15; j_gene: TRBJ1-1; d_gene: TRBD1; CDR3nt: TGTGCCACCAGCAAAGGACAGGTTTCAAACACTGAAGCTTTCTTT; CDR3aa: CATSKGQVSNTEAFF
abundance: NA; v_gene: TRBV13; j_gene: TRBJ2-7; d_gene: NA; CDR3nt: TGTGCCAGCAGCAGGGGGTCCTACGAGCAGTACTTC; CDR3aa: CASSRGSYEQYF
abundance: NA; v_gene: TRBV30; j_gene: TRBJ1-5; d_gene: NA; CDR3nt: TGTGCCTGGAGGGCGTCGGGACTTAGCAATCAGCCCCAGCATTTT; CDR3aa: CAWRASGLSNQPQHF
abundance: once; v_gene: TRBV6-6; j_gene: TRBJ2-2; d_gene: NA; CDR3nt: TGTGCCAGCATAAGCAGGACCGGGGAGCTGTTTTTT; CDR3aa: CASISRTGELFF
abundance: NA; v_gene: TRBV2; j_gene: TRBJ2-5; d_gene: NA; CDR3nt: TGTGCCAGCAGCTCAGGGATCCAAGAGACCCAGTACTTC; CDR3aa: CASSSGIQETQYF
abundance: NA; v_gene: TRBV7-8; j_gene: TRBJ2-7; d_gene: NA; CDR3nt: TGTGCCAGCAGCTTTCGACAGGATCCTAGCTTCGACGAGCAGTACTTC; CDR3aa: CASSFRQDPSFDEQYF
abundance: NA; v_gene: TRBV6-5; j_gene: TRBJ2-3; d_gene: NA; CDR3nt: TGTGCCAGCAGCAGAGGGACAGATACGCAGTATTTT; CDR3aa: CASSRGTDTQYF
abundance: NA; v_gene: TRBV6-5; j_gene: TRBJ1-3; d_gene: TRBD1; CDR3nt: TGTGCCAGCAGTCAACAGACAGGGTCTGGAAACACCATATATTTT; CDR3aa: CASSQQTGSGNTIYF
abundance: NA; v_gene: TRBV6-1; j_gene: TRBJ1-2; d_gene: NA; CDR3nt: TGTGCCAGCAGTTCGACTAGTTATGGCTACACCTTC; CDR3aa: CASSSTSYGYTF
abundance: NA; v_gene: TRBV6-6; j_gene: TRBJ1-1; d_gene: NA; CDR3nt: TGTGCCAGCAGTTCGGGACAGAACACTGAAGCTTTCTTT; CDR3aa: CASSSGQNTEAFF
abundance: NA; v_gene: TRBV18; j_gene: TRBJ2-1; d_gene: NA; CDR3nt: TGTGCCAGCTCACCAGCAACATCCGGGACACAGCAGGTCAATGAGCAGTTCTTC; CDR3aa: CASSPATSGTQQVNEQFF
abundance: once; v_gene: TRBV28; j_gene: TRBJ2-3; d_gene: TRBD1; CDR3nt: TGTGCCAGCACCACCCTGACAGGGGGTGAGGATACGCAGTATTTT; CDR3aa: CASTTLTGGEDTQYF
abundance: NA; v_gene: TRBV27; j_gene: TRBJ1-1; d_gene: NA; CDR3nt: TGTGCCAGCAGTTCCCCCAGGGGCACTGAAGCTTTCTTT; CDR3aa: CASSSPRGTEAFF